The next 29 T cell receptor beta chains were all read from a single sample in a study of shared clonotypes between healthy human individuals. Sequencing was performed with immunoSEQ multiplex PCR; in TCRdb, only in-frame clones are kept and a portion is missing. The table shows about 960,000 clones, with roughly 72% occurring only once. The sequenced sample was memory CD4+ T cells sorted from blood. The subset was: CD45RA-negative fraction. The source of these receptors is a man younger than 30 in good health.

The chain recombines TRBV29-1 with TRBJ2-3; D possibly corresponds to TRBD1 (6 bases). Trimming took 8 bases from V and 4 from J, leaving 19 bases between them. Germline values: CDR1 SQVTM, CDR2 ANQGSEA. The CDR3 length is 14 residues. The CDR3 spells CSFLYPTGSDTQYF. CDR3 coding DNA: TGCAGCTTTCTCTACCCAACAGGGTCAGATACGCAGTATTTT.

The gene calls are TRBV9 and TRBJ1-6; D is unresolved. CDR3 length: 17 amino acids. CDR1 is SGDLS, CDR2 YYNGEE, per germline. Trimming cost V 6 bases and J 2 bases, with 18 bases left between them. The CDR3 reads CASTVGGRVTYNSPLHF. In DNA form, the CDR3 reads TGTGCCAGCACTGTCGGCGGGAGGGTTACCTATAATTCACCCCTCCACTTT.

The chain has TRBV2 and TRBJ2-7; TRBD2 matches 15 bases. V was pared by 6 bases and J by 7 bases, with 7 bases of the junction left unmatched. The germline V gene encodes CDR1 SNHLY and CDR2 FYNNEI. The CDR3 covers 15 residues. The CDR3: CASRDRTSGRGEQYF. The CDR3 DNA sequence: TGTGCCAGCAGGGACAGGACTAGCGGGAGGGGTGAGCAGTACTTC.

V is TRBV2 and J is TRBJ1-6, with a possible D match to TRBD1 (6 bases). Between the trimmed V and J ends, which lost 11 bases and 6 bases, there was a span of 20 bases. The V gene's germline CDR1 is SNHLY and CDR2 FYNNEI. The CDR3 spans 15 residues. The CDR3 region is CAGQGPASGNSPLHF. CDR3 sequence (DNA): TGTGCCGGGCAGGGGCCGGCTAGCGGTAATTCACCCCTCCACTTT.

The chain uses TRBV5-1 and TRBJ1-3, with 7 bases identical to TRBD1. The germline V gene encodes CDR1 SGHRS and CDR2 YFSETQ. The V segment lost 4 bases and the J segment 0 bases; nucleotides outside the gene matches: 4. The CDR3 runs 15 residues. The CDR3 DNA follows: TGCGCCAGCAGCCCACAGGGGATCTCTGGAAACACCATATATTTT. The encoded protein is CASSPQGISGNTIYF.

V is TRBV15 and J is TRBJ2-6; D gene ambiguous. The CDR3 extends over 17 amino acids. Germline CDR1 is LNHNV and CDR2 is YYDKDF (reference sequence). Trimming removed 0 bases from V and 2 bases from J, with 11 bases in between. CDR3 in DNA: TGTGCCACCAGCAGAGATCGGGCAAGCCCTGGGGCCAACGTCCTGACTTTC. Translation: CATSRDRASPGANVLTF.

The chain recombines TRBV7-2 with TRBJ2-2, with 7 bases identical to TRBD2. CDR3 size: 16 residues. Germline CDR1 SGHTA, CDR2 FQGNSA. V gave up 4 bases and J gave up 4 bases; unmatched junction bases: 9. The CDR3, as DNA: TGTGCCAGCAGCTCCCAGTGGGCTAGCGGCACCGGGGAGCTGTTTTTT. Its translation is CASSSQWASGTGELFF.

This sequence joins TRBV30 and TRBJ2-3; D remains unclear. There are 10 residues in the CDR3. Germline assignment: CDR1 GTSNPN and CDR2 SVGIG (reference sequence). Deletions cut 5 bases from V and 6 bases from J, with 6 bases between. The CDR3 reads CAWEDDTQYF. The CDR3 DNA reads TGTGCCTGGGAGGATGATACGCAGTATTTT.

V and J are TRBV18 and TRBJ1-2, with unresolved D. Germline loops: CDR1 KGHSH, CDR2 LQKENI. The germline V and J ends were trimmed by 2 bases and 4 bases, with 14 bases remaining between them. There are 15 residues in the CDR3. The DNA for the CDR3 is TGTGCCAGCTCACCAATAACGGAAGTAGGCTATGGCTACACCTTC. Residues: CASSPITEVGYGYTF.

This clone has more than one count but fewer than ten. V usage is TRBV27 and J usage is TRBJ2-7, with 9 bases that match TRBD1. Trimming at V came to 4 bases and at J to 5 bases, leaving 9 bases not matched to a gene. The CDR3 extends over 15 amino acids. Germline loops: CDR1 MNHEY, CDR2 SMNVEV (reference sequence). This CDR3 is CASSSPGQGSHEQYF. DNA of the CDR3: TGTGCCAGCAGTTCGCCGGGACAGGGTTCACACGAGCAGTACTTC.

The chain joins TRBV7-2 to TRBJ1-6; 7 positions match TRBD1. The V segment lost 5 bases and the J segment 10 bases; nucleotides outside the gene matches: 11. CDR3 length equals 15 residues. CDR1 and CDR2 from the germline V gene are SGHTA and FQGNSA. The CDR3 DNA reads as TGTGCCAGCAGCGTACCGGGACAGTTCGGCTCACCCCTCCACTTT. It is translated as CASSVPGQFGSPLHF.

The CDR3 sequence is CASSLAGRDTDTQYF. The CDR3 bases are TGCGCCAGCAGTCTAGCGGGACGCGACACAGATACGCAGTATTTT. This rearrangement joins TRBV4-1 to TRBJ2-3; TRBD2 agrees at 9 bases. The CDR3 covers 15 residues. Trimming removed 6 bases from V and 2 bases from J; junction bases left unmatched: 6. Germline CDR1 reads MGHRA; CDR2 reads YSYEKL.

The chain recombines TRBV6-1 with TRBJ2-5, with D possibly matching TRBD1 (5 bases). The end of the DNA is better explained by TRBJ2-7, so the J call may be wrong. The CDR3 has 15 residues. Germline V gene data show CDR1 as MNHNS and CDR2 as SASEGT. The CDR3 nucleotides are TGTGCCAGCAGTGAAGGGGGCAGAAGAAGGTACGAGCAGTACTTC. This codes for CASSEGGRRRYEQYF.

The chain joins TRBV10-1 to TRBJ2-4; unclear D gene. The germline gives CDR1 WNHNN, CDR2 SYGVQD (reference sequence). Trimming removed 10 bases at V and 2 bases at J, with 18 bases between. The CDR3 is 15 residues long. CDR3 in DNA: TGCGCCAACCATACGGGCCCTCAGCCCAAAAACATTCAGTACTTC. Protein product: CANHTGPQPKNIQYF.

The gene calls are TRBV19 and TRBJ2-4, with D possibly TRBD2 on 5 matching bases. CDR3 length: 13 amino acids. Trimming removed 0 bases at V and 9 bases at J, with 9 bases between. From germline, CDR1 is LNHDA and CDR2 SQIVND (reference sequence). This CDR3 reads CASSIDRAGIQYF. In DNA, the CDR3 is TGTGCCAGTAGTATAGATCGGGCGGGCATTCAGTACTTC.

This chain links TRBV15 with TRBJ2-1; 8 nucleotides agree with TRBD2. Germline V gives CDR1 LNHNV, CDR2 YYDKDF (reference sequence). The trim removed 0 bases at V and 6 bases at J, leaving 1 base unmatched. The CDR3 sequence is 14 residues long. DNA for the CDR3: TGTGCCACCAGCAGAGATGGGACTAGCAATGAGCAGTTCTTC. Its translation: CATSRDGTSNEQFF.

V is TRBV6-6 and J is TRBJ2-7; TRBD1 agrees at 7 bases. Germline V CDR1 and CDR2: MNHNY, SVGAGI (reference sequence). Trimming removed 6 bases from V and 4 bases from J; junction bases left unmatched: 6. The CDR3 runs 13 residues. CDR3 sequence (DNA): TGTGCCAGCAGGAAAGGGGGCATGTACGAGCAGTACTTC. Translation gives CASRKGGMYEQYF.

CDR3 in amino acids: CASSSDPPYEQYF. CDR3 coding DNA: TGTGCCAGCAGCTCGGACCCCCCCTACGAGCAGTACTTC. The gene calls are TRBV11-2 and TRBJ2-7; D not resolved. The CDR3 is made up of 13 amino acids. Per germline, CDR1 SGHAT and CDR2 FQNNGV. V was cut by 4 bases and J by 2 bases, with 9 bases left in between.

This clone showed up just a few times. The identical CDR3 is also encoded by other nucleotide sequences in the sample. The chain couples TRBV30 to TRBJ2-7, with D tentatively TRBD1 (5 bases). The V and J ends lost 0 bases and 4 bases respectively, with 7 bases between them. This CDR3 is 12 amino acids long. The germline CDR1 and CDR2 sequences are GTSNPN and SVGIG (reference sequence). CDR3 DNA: TGTGCCTGGAGTGTTAAGGGGTACGAGCAGTACTTC. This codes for CAWSVKGYEQYF.

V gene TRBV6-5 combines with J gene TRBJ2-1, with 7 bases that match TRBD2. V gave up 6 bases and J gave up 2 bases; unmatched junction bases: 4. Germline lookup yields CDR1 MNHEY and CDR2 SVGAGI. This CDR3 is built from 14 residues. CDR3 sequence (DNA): TGTGCCAGCAGCCCGGGACTACCCTACAATGAGCAGTTCTTC. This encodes CASSPGLPYNEQFF.

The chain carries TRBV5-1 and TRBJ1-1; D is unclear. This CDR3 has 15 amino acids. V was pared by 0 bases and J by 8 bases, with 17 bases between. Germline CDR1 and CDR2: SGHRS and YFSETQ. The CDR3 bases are TGCGCCAGCAGCTTGGATGGTGGCCGGGAACAGGAAGCTTTCTTT. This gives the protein CASSLDGGREQEAFF.

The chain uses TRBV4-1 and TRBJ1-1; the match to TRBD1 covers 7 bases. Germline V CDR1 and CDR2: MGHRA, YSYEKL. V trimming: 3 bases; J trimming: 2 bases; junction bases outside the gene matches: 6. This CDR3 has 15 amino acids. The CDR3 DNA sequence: TGCGCCAGCAGCCATTACAGGGGCAGAAACACTGAAGCTTTCTTT. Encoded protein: CASSHYRGRNTEAFF.

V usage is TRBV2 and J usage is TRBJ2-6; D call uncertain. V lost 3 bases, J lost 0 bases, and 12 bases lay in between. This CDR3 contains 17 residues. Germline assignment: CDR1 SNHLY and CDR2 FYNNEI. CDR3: CASSEGLGYSGANVLTF. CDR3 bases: TGTGCCAGCAGTGAGGGATTAGGCTACTCTGGGGCCAACGTCCTGACTTTC.

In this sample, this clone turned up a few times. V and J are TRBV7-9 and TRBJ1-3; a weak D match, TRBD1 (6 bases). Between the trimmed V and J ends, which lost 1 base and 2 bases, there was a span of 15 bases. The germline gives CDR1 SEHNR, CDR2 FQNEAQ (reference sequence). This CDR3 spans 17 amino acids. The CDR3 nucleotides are TGTGCCAGCAGCTTAGTCACAGGGCAAAAGGCTGGAAACACCATATATTTT. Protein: CASSLVTGQKAGNTIYF.

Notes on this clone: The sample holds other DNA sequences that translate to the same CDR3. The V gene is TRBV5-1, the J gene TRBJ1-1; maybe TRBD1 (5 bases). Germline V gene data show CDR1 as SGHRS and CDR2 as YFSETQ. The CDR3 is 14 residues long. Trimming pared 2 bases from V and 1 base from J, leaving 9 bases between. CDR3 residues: CASSLDGGNTEAFF. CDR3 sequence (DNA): TGCGCCAGCAGCTTAGACGGGGGGAACACTGAAGCTTTCTTT.

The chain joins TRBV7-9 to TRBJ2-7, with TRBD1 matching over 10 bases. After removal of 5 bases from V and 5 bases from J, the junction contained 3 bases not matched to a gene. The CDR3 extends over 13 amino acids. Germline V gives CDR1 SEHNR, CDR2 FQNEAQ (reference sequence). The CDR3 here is CASSLDRGHEQYF. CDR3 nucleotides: TGTGCCAGCAGCCTCGACAGGGGGCACGAGCAGTACTTC.

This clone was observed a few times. The DNA of the CDR3 is TGCGCCAGCAGCTTGGAACCAGCCTATGGCTACACCTTC. It encodes CASSLEPAYGYTF. The chain links TRBV5-1 to TRBJ1-2; D uncertain. The ends were cut back, 0 bases at V and 4 bases at J, with 7 bases in the middle. The CDR3 loop spans 13 amino acids. Germline loops: CDR1 SGHRS, CDR2 YFSETQ. The full variable domain, rest sourced from reference TRBV5-1 and TRBJ1-2, is KAGVTQTPRYLIKTRGQQVTLSCSPISGHRSVSWYQQTPGQGLQFLFEYFSETQRNKGNFPGRFSGRQFSNSRSEMNVSTLELGDSALYLCASSLEPAYGYTFGSGTRLTVV.

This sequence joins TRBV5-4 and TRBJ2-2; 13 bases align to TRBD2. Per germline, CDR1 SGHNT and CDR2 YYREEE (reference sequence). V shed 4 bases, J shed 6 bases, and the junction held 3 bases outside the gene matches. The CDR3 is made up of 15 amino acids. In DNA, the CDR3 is TGTGCCAGCAGCCTGGGACTAGCGGGGTCCGGGGAGCTGTTTTTT. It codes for CASSLGLAGSGELFF.

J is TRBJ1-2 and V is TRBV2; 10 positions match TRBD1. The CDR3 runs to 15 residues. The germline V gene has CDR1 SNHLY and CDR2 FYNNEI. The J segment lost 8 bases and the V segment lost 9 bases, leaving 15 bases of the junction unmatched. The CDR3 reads CASTLIGTGADGYTF. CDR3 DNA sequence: TGTGCCAGTACGTTGATCGGGACAGGGGCTGACGGCTACACCTTC.